The 20 T cell receptor beta chains below were found in one sample sequenced in a study of blood T cell repertoires in COVID-19. Measured with immunoSEQ multiplex PCR; TCRdb has only the in-frame clones, and not every one. The repertoire holds 50,000 to 65,000 clones, with approximately 91% as singletons. The specimen sequenced was peripheral blood. These receptors were obtained from a man between 50 and 59 years old with active COVID-19.

The chain couples TRBV1 to TRBJ2-3; the DNA was not used to check the table's D call, TRBD1. TRBV1 has pseudogene status. The CDR3 is 13 amino acids. The chain's CDR3 is CTSSPLQVDTQYF. As DNA, the CDR3 is TGCACCAGCAGCCCCCTACAGGTAGATACGCAGTATTTT.

The CDR3 loop is CASPQGAKYNEQFF. The CDR3 DNA follows: TGTGCCAGTCCACAGGGGGCAAAGTACAATGAGCAGTTCTTC. V usage is TRBV9 and J usage is TRBJ2-1; 9 bases are a match to TRBD1. V lost 8 bases to trimming and J lost 4 bases; unmatched junction nucleotides: 7. The CDR3 has 14 residues. Germline V gene lookup returns CDR1 SGDLS and CDR2 YYNGEE.

The J gene is TRBJ2-2, the V gene TRBV15, with 8 bases lining up with TRBD1. Trimming removed 1 base from V and 3 bases from J; junction bases left unmatched: 4. The CDR3 covers 16 residues. Germline V gene sequence: CDR1 LNHNV, CDR2 YYDKDF (reference sequence). CDR3 region: CATSRVGQGDTGELFF. CDR3 DNA sequence: TGTGCCACCAGCAGAGTCGGACAGGGAGACACCGGGGAGCTGTTTTTT.

J is TRBJ2-3 and V is TRBV5-1; 15 bases are a match to TRBD2. Germline loops: CDR1 SGHRS, CDR2 YFSETQ. This CDR3 has 16 amino acids. Unmatched junction bases numbered 3, after V lost 4 bases and J lost 3 bases. This CDR3 is CASSAGLAGGTDTQYF. The DNA of the CDR3 is TGCGCCAGCAGCGCGGGACTAGCGGGGGGAACAGATACGCAGTATTTT. Filled out from reference TRBV5-1 and TRBJ2-3, the complete variable domain reads KAGVTQTPRYLIKTRGQQVTLSCSPISGHRSVSWYQQTPGQGLQFLFEYFSETQRNKGNFPGRFSGRQFSNSRSEMNVSTLELGDSALYLCASSAGLAGGTDTQYFGPGTRLTVL.

The chain employs TRBV6-5 and TRBJ2-7, with D possibly TRBD2 on 6 matching bases. Germline CDR1 is MNHEY and CDR2 is SVGAGI. The CDR3 totals 15 residues. The V end lost 7 bases, the J end lost 0 bases, and 16 bases lay between the germline ends. The CDR3 coding sequence is TGTGCCAGCATCCCCGAGCCCGGGAGCTCCTACGAGCAGTACTTC. Its protein is CASIPEPGSSYEQYF.

This chain joins TRBV7-9 and TRBJ2-5; tentatively, D is TRBD2 (7 bases). Germline values: CDR1 SEHNR, CDR2 FQNEAQ (reference sequence). Trimming stripped 3 bases from V and 1 base from J, with 15 bases between. The CDR3 runs to 16 residues. The CDR3 DNA is TGTGCCAGCAGCTTTTTTGCGGGGGCCTCCCAAGAGACCCAGTACTTC. The encoded protein is CASSFFAGASQETQYF.

V usage is TRBV6-5 and J usage is TRBJ2-1; TRBD1 is a possible D gene (7 bases). Trimming shortened V by 2 bases and J by 13 bases, and 18 bases separated the two germline ends. The length of the CDR3 is 14 residues. Germline-derived CDR1 and CDR2 are MNHEY and SVGAGI. The CDR3 DNA sequence: TGTGCCAGCAGTTACGAGGGGGCGGGGATTGTACAGTTCTTC. As protein: CASSYEGAGIVQFF.

This clone was recorded only once. The gene calls are TRBV3-1 (or the pseudogene TRBV3-2) and TRBJ2-7; D is unclear. The CDR3 contains 16 residues. The germline V and J ends were trimmed by 0 bases and 2 bases, with 14 bases remaining between them. Per germline, CDR1 LGHDT and CDR2 YNNKEL (reference sequence). Written as DNA, the CDR3 is TGTGCCAGCAGCCAAGAAAGGTGGGCAGGTCCCTACGAGCAGTACTTC. As protein: CASSQERWAGPYEQYF.

The chain recombines TRBV6-5 with TRBJ2-2; the D gene is possibly TRBD2 (6 bases). V lost 0 bases and J 6 bases, leaving 11 bases between the germline ends. The CDR3 contains 15 residues. Germline CDR1 MNHEY, CDR2 SVGAGI. For the CDR3, the DNA is TGTGCCAGCAGTTACTCGTCCTTAGCGGCCGGGGAGCTGTTTTTT. Its translation: CASSYSSLAAGELFF.

This chain links TRBV6-2 or TRBV6-3 with TRBJ1-1; D remains ambiguous. Germline V gene data show CDR1 as MNHEY and CDR2 as SVGEGT. The CDR3 spans 14 residues. Deletions cut 2 bases from V and 1 base from J, with 8 bases between. CDR3 coding DNA: TGTGCCAGCAGTTACAACAGACCGAACACTGAAGCTTTCTTT. It encodes CASSYNRPNTEAFF.

V usage is TRBV5-1 and J usage is TRBJ2-5; 10 nucleotides line up with TRBD2. The ends lost 0 bases at V and 5 bases at J; junction bases unmatched: 13. This CDR3 contains 18 residues. CDR1 and CDR2 (germline): SGHRS, YFSETQ. For the CDR3, the DNA is TGCGCCAGCAGCTTGGCCGTGGATAGCGGGGGGAATGGGGAGACCCAGTACTTC. It encodes CASSLAVDSGGNGETQYF.

The rearrangement joins TRBV7-8 to TRBJ2-3, with TRBD1 as a possible D gene (6 bases). CDR3 length: 13 amino acids. CDR1 and CDR2 (germline): SGHVS, FQNEAQ. The V end was cut by 7 bases, the J end by 2 bases, with 10 bases between. The CDR3 is CASKWGPTDTQYF. The CDR3 DNA is TGTGCCAGCAAGTGGGGGCCCACAGATACGCAGTATTTT.

The chain has TRBV9 and TRBJ1-3, with D uncertain. Germline V gives CDR1 SGDLS, CDR2 YYNGEE. Between the trimmed V and J ends, which lost 0 bases and 0 bases, there was a span of 10 bases. This CDR3 spans 16 amino acids. DNA for the CDR3: TGTGCCAGCAGCGTAGGGGCCCTCCACTCTGGAAACACCATATATTTT. Its translation: CASSVGALHSGNTIYF.

CDR3 in DNA: TGTGCCAGCAGCTTAGATGACCTCGGGTATGGCTACACCTTC. Translating it yields CASSLDDLGYGYTF. V is TRBV7-9 and J is TRBJ1-2; D ambiguous. The CDR3 loop spans 14 amino acids. In germline, CDR1 is SEHNR, CDR2 FQNEAQ (reference sequence). Trimming shortened V by 1 base and J by 5 bases, and 11 bases separated the two germline ends.

This chain joins TRBV5-8 and TRBJ1-2; 8 bases line up with TRBD1. Germline loops: CDR1 SGHTS, CDR2 YDEGEE. CDR3 length equals 13 residues. The V and J ends lost 5 bases and 4 bases, in that order; junction bases with no gene match: 4. In nucleotides, the CDR3 is TGTGCCAGCAGGGCCGGGACAGGCTATGGCTACACCTTC. Translating it yields CASRAGTGYGYTF.

The CDR3 DNA reads TGTGCCTGGAATGATCTAAATGAGGGGGCTAACTATGGCTACACCTTC. It specifies CAWNDLNEGANYGYTF. The chain uses TRBV30 and TRBJ1-2; TRBD1 is a possible D gene (6 bases). The V gene lost 4 bases and the J gene lost 0 bases, with 18 bases spanning the gap. Germline CDR1 and CDR2: GTSNPN and SVGIG (reference sequence). This CDR3 spans 16 amino acids.

V usage is TRBV27 and J usage is TRBJ2-5, with a weak D call TRBD2 (6 bases). Looked up from germline, CDR1 is MNHEY and CDR2 is SMNVEV (reference sequence). The CDR3 has 15 amino acids. V lost 2 bases and J lost 0, with 10 bases in between. CDR3 nucleotides: TGTGCCAGCAGTTTAGGGGGGACCGACCAAGAGACCCAGTACTTC. Residues: CASSLGGTDQETQYF.

The count of this clone is one. The V call is TRBV5-6, the J call TRBJ1-1; TRBD1 might be the D (6 bases). This CDR3 spans 15 amino acids. V shed 4 bases and J shed 4 bases, with 17 bases lying between them. Per germline, CDR1 SGHDT and CDR2 YYEEEE. The CDR3 loop reads CASSRRTGLGTEAFF. The DNA of the CDR3 is TGTGCCAGCAGCCGGCGTACAGGGCTAGGCACTGAAGCTTTCTTT.

The chain joins TRBV7-2 to TRBJ2-1, with 9 bases that match TRBD1. The CDR3 is made up of 16 amino acids. CDR1 is SGHTA and CDR2 is FQGNSA in the germline V gene. V shed 1 base, J shed 7 bases, and the junction held 8 bases outside the gene matches. CDR3 bases: TGTGCCAGCAGCTTAGACCGGGGACAGGGAAATAATGAGCAGTTCTTC. It translates to CASSLDRGQGNNEQFF.

V is TRBV10-3 and J is TRBJ1-2; no firm D call. Trimming took off 7 bases at V and 8 bases at J, with 17 bases between the two ends. There are 13 residues in the CDR3. Germline V gene lookup returns CDR1 ENHRY and CDR2 SYGVKD. CDR3 nucleotides: TGTGCCATCACTCCCGGGATAAATGTGGGCTACACCTTC. Protein product: CAITPGINVGYTF.